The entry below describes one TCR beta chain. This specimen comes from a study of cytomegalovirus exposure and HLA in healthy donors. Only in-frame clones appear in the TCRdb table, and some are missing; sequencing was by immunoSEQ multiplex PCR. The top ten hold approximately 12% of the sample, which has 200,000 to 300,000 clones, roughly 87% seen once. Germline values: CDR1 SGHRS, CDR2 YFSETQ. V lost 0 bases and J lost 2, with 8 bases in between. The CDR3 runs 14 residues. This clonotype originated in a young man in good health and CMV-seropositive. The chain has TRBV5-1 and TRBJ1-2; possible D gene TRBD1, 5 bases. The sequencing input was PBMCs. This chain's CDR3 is CASSLGDGNYGYTF. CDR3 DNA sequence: TGCGCCAGCAGCTTGGGGGACGGAAACTATGGCTACACCTTC.